This is a list of T cell receptor beta chains from one sample in a study of T cell changes during pregnancy in multiple sclerosis. Libraries were prepared by immunoSEQ multiplex PCR; TCRdb keeps only in-frame clonotypes and omits some of them. Among some 80,000 clones, about 91% were seen once, and the ten largest hold 2.6%. Material: peripheral blood, obtained before pregnancy. Every receptor here comes from a female donor with multiple sclerosis, enrolled in a pregnancy study. The CDR3 runs from the conserved cysteine through the conserved F or W. A D gene is named only where the DNA matches it firmly. Part of the rows lack a size; the others show once, few, many or a class for expanded clones.

v_call	d_call	j_call	clone_size	cdr3_nt	cdr3_aa
TRBV9	NA	TRBJ2-1	NA	TGTGCCAGCAGCCCGGGTTACAATGAGCAGTTCTTC	CASSPGYNEQFF
TRBV28	TRBD1	TRBJ1-4	NA	TGTGCCAGCTCAAACAGGGCGTCAGGGGGATGGAAACTGTTTTTT	CASSNRASGGWKLFF
TRBV2	NA	TRBJ1-4	NA	TGTGCCAGCAGTGAACTGGGGGCCAGTAATGAAAAACTGTTTTTT	CASSELGASNEKLFF
TRBV28	NA	TRBJ2-7	NA	TGTGCCAGCAGTTTTAATAGCGGCCCCGAGCAGTACTTC	CASSFNSGPEQYF
TRBV11-2	TRBD1	TRBJ2-3	NA	TGTGCCAGCAGTCAAACGACAGGGGCGGATACGCAGTATTTT	CASSQTTGADTQYF
TRBV5-1	NA	TRBJ1-1	NA	TGCGCCAGCAGCTTGGGAGGGGGCACTGAAGCTTTCTTT	CASSLGGGTEAFF
TRBV4-1	NA	TRBJ2-3	NA	TGCGCCAGCAGCCAAGCAGCGGTAGATACGCAGTATTTT	CASSQAAVDTQYF
TRBV14	NA	TRBJ2-2	NA	TGTGCCAGCAGCCAGATGGGCGAGAACACCGGGGAGCTGTTTTTT	CASSQMGENTGELFF
TRBV7-9	TRBD1	TRBJ2-1	NA	TGTGCCAGCAGCCCCGGGGACAGGGCGAACAATGAGCAGTTCTTC	CASSPGDRANNEQFF
TRBV25-1	TRBD1	TRBJ2-1	NA	TGTGCCAGCAGTGAGGGCGAGGACAGGGTCAATGAGCAGTTCTTC	CASSEGEDRVNEQFF
TRBV11-2	TRBD2	TRBJ2-7	NA	TGTGCCAGCAGGAGAACCGGGAGGCGGGGATACGAGCAGTACTTC	CASRRTGRRGYEQYF
TRBV5-6	NA	TRBJ1-2	few	TGTGCCACCCGGAGGGACTATGGCTACACCTTC	CATRRDYGYTF
TRBV7-9	NA	TRBJ2-7	NA	TGTGCCAGCAGCCAACAGGGATGGGGGGGCGAGCAGTACTTC	CASSQQGWGGEQYF
TRBV9	TRBD2	TRBJ2-5	NA	TGTGCCAGCAGCGTAGCCGGCGGGAGGGGAGAGACCCAGTACTTC	CASSVAGGRGETQYF
TRBV5-6	TRBD1	TRBJ2-7	NA	TGTGCCAGCAGCTTTCGCACGGGGACAGGGACCTACGAGCAGTACTTC	CASSFRTGTGTYEQYF
TRBV11-3	NA	TRBJ2-2	NA	TGTGCCAGCAGCCCCGGACAGCACACCGGGGAGCTGTTTTTT	CASSPGQHTGELFF
TRBV23-1	NA	TRBJ2-5	NA	TGCGCCAGGGACAGCCAAGAGACCCAGTACTTC	CARDSQETQYF
TRBV5-4	TRBD2	TRBJ2-3	NA	TGTGCCAGCAGCGTGGGACTAGCGGGAGTGTCAGATACGCAGTATTTT	CASSVGLAGVSDTQYF
TRBV14	NA	TRBJ2-1	NA	TGTGCCAGCAGCCAAGATCTGAGAGGTAATGAGCAGTTCTTC	CASSQDLRGNEQFF
TRBV6-1	TRBD2	TRBJ2-4	NA	TGTGCCAGCAGCGAAACTAGCGGGAGTTTTTCCAAAAACATTCAGTACTTC	CASSETSGSFSKNIQYF
TRBV18	NA	TRBJ2-2	NA	TGTGCCAGCTCACCAATTTCGGGAGTTAGGACCGGGGAGCTGTTTTTT	CASSPISGVRTGELFF
TRBV5-1	TRBD2	TRBJ2-1	once	TGCGCCAGCAGCCCGGTTAGCGGGAGAAACTACAATGAGCAGTTCTTC	CASSPVSGRNYNEQFF
TRBV11-2	NA	TRBJ2-3	NA	TGTGCCAGCAGCTTGTCTATCACAGATACGCAGTATTTT	CASSLSITDTQYF
TRBV2	TRBD1	TRBJ2-1	NA	TGTGCCAGCAGCGCTACAGGGGGCTCCTACAATGAGCAGTTCTTC	CASSATGGSYNEQFF
TRBV20-1	NA	TRBJ2-3	NA	TGCAGTGGTGGGGCCACAGATACGCAGTATTTT	CSGGATDTQYF
TRBV18	TRBD2	TRBJ2-5	once	TGTGCCAGCTCACTTGGACTAGCCCAGGAGACCCAGTACTTC	CASSLGLAQETQYF
TRBV18	NA	TRBJ1-5	NA	TGTGCCAGCTCGGCAGGGTCGAATCAGCCCCAGCATTTT	CASSAGSNQPQHF
TRBV5-1	NA	TRBJ2-7	once	TGCGCCAGCAGCGAGCCAGGGTCTGAGCAGTACTTC	CASSEPGSEQYF
TRBV5-4	TRBD2	TRBJ2-3	NA	TGTGCCAGCAGCTTGTCCCTAGCGGAGACAGATACGCAGTATTTT	CASSLSLAETDTQYF
TRBV6-1	TRBD2	TRBJ2-7	NA	TGTGCCAGCAGTGAACGGGGTTCCAGCGGGAGAGGTGCGGTGGGGGAGCAGTACTTC	CASSERGSSGRGAVGEQYF